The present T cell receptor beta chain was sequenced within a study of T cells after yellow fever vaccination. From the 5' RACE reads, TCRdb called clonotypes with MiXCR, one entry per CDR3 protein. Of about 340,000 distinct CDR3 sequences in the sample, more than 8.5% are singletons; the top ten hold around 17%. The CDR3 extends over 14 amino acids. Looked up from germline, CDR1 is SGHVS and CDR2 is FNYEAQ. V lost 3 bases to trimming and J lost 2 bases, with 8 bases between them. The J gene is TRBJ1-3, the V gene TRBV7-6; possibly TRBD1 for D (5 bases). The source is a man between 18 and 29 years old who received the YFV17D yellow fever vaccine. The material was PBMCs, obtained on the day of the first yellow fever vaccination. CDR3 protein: CASSLGVTGNTIYF. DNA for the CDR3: TGTGCCAGCAGCTTGGGGGTGACTGGAAACACCATATATTTT.